This T cell receptor (beta chain) stems from a study of blood T cell repertoires in COVID-19 (TCRdb year 2020). About the full investigation: Samples covering the acute and convalescent phases of COVID-19 were provided by collaborators in the United States, Italy and Spain. The samples were drawn from the first 160 participants of the ongoing ImmuneRACE study and from 1,254 subjects provided by 6 global collaborators. Nearly every sample came with metadata listing a de-identified subject ID, COVID-19 status, age in years and sex. Where available, HLA class I and class II types were taken from metadata supplied by the sample provider and were not determined by assay-based typing. The material from the prospective study consisted of cDNA or gDNA derived from T cells, B-cell-depleted T cells, or PBMCs. The dataset comprised deeply sampled blood TCRbeta repertoires from subjects exposed to, actively infected with, or recovered from COVID-19. The repertoires were released in a freely available public database intended as a resource for research on the immune response to SARS-CoV-2. Overall study results and their limits: The quantity of clinical and demographic metadata differed by source and by participant and was supplied without curation.

TCRbeta CDR3 regions were amplified from genomic DNA by means of the immunoSEQ Assay, a bias-controlled multiplex PCR. On the authors' methods: The number of nucleated cells in each sample was estimated by amplification of reference gene primers within the assay. Sequence reads were collapsed and filtered to measure the absolute abundance of every unique TCRbeta CDR3 rearrangement. For each sample, productive Simpson clonality was calculated as the square root of Simpson's diversity index over productive rearrangements. Not all clones reach the TCRdb copy of this immuneACCESS table, which keeps in-frame sequences only. Checked studies attribute under half of the gap to unresolved V genes and leave the rest unexplained. That table gives V, J and clone size, and the DNA gave D and trimming. The sample table lists more than 250,000 clones, approximately 90% of them with a count of one. The ten top clones hold around 9.3% of the sample.

Enrolling through a virtual design, the prospective study's participants ranged in age from roughly 18 to 89 years and lived across more than 20 United States geographic areas. Cohort assignment in the prospective study relied on participant-reported clinical history from a screening survey and a study questionnaire. ImmuneRACE Cohort 3 recovered participants were defined by two consecutive negative NP/OP PCR tests, healthcare professional clearance, or symptom resolution. In the prospective study, mobile phlebotomists collected whole blood, serum and a nasopharyngeal or oropharyngeal swab from each participant. Prospective study participants could optionally give additional blood draws and questionnaires over a roughly 2-month period. Before DNA extraction, blood samples from the prospective study were shipped at room temperature or frozen. Including cysteine and phenylalanine, the CDR3 has 9 amino acids. CDR3 DNA is the only sequence kept; it has 27 bases, read in frame from the first base.

This clone was recorded a few times. The antigen this receptor binds is unknown. Base qualities are not provided; no much larger clone lies one nucleotide away. Rearrangement joined TRBV12-2 to TRBJ1-1. TRBV12-2 is a pseudogene segment. The clonotype originates from a woman between 18 and 29 years old who had recovered from COVID-19. The sample was PBMCs or T cells enriched from blood (not recorded which). Read as DNA, the sequence is TGTGCAGAGGAGGAAGAAGCTTTCTTT. This codes for CAEEEEAFF.